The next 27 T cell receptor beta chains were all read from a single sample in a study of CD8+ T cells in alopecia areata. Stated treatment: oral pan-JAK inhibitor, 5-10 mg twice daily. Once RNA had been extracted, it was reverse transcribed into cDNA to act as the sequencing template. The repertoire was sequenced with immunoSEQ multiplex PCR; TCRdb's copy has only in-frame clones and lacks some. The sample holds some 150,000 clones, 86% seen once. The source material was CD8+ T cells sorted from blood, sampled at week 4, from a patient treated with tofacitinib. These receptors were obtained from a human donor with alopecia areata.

CDR3 DNA: TGCGCCAGCAGCCAAGTATATCAGGGTGGAAAGACCCAGTACTTC. It is translated as CASSQVYQGGKTQYF. This rearrangement joins TRBV4-1 to TRBJ2-5; D perhaps matches TRBD1 (5 bases). Germline-derived CDR1 and CDR2 are MGHRA and YSYEKL. V lost 1 base and J lost 6, with 15 bases in between. The CDR3 sequence is 15 residues long.

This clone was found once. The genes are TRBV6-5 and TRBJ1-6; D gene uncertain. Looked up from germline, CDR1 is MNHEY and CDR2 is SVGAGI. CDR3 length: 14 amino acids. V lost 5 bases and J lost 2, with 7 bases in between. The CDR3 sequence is CASSDGPYNSPLHF. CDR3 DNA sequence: TGTGCCAGCAGTGACGGACCCTATAATTCACCCCTCCACTTT.

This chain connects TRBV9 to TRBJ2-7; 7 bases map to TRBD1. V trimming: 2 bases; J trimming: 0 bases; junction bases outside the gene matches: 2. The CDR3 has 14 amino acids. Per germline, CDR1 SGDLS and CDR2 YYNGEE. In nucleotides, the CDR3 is TGTGCCAGCAGCGTTACAGGGGACTCCTACGAGCAGTACTTC. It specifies CASSVTGDSYEQYF.

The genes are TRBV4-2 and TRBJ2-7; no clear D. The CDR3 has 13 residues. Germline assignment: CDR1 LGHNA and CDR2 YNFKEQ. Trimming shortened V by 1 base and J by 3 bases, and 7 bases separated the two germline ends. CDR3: CASSQVPFYEQYF. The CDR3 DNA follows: TGTGCCAGCAGCCAAGTCCCTTTCTACGAGCAGTACTTC.

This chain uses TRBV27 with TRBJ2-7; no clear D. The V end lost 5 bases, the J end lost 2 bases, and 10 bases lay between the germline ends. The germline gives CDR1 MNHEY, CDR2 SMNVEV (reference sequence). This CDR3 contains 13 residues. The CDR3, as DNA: TGTGCCAGCAGTCCTTCACCCGCCTACGAGCAGTACTTC. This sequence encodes CASSPSPAYEQYF.

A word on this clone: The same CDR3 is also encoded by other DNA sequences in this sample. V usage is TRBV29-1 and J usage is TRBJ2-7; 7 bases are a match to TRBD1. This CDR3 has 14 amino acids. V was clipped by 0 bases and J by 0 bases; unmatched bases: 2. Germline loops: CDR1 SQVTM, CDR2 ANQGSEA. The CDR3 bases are TGCAGCGTTGAAGATAGGGACAGCTCCTACGAGCAGTACTTC. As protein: CSVEDRDSSYEQYF.

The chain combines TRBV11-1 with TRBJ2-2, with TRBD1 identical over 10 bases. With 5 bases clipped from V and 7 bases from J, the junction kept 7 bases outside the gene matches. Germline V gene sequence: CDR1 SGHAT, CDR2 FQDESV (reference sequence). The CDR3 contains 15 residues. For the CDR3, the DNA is TGTGCCAGCAGCCTAGACAGGGGGCCTCACGGGGAGCTGTTTTTT. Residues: CASSLDRGPHGELFF.

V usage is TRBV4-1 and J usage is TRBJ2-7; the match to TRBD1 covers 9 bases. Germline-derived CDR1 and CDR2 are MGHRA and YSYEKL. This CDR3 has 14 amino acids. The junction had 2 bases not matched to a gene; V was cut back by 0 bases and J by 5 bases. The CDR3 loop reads CASSQEGQGNEQYF. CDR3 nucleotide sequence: TGCGCCAGCAGCCAAGAGGGACAGGGTAACGAGCAGTACTTC.

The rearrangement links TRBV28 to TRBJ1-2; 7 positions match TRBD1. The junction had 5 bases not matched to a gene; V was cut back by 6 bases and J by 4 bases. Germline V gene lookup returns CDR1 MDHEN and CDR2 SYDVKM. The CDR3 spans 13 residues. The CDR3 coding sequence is TGTGCCAGCAGCTTGACAGGGTTCTATGGCTACACCTTC. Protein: CASSLTGFYGYTF.

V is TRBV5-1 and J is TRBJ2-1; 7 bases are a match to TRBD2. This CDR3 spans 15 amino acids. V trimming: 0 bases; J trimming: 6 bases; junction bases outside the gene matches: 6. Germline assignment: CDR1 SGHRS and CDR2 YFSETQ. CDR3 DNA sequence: TGCGCCAGCAGCTTGGAAGGACTAGTCGGCAATGAGCAGTTCTTC. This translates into CASSLEGLVGNEQFF.

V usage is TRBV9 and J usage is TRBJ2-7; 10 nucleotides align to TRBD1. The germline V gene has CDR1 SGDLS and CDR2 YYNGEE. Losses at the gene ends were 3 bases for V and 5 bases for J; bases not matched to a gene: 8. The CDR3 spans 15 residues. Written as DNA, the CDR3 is TGTGCCAGCAGCGGGGCTACCGGGACAGGGGACGAGCAGTACTTC. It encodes CASSGATGTGDEQYF. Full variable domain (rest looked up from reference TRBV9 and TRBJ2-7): DSGVTQTPKHLITATGQRVTLRCSPRSGDLSVYWYQQSLDQGLQFLIQYYNGEERAKGNILERFSAQQFPDLHSELNLSSLELGDSALYFCASSGATGTGDEQYFGPGTRLTVT.

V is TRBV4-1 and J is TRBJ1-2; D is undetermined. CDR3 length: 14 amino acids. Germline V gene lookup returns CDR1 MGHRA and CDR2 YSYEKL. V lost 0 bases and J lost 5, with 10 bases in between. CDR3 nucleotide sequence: TGCGCCAGCAGCCAAGATTTAGAAAAATATGGCTACACCTTC. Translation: CASSQDLEKYGYTF.

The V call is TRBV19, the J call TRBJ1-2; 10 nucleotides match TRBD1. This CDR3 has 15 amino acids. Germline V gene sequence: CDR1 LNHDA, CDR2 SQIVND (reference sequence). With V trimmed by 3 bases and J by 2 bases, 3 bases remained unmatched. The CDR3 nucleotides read TGTGCCAGTAGTATTTTGGGACAGGGGAACTATGGCTACACCTTC. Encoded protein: CASSILGQGNYGYTF.

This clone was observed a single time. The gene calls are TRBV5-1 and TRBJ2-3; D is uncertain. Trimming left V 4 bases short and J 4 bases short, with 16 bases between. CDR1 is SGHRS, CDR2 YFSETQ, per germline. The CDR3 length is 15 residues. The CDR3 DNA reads TGCGCCAGCAGCCCCTACTCAAACTTGCCAGATACGCAGTATTTT. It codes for CASSPYSNLPDTQYF. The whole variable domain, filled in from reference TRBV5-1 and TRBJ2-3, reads KAGVTQTPRYLIKTRGQQVTLSCSPISGHRSVSWYQQTPGQGLQFLFEYFSETQRNKGNFPGRFSGRQFSNSRSEMNVSTLELGDSALYLCASSPYSNLPDTQYFGPGTRLTVL.

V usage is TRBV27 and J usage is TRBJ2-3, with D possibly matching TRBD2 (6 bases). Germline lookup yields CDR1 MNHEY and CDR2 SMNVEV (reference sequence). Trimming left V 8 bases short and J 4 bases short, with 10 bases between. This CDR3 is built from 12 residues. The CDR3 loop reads CASWAGSDTQYF. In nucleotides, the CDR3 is TGTGCCAGCTGGGCGGGATCAGATACGCAGTATTTT.

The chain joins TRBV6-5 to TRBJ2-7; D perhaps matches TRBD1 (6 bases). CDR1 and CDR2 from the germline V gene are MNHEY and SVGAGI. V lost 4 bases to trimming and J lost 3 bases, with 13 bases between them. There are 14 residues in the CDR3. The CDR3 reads CASSSLDRIYEQYF. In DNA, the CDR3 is TGTGCCAGCAGTTCACTAGACAGGATCTACGAGCAGTACTTC.

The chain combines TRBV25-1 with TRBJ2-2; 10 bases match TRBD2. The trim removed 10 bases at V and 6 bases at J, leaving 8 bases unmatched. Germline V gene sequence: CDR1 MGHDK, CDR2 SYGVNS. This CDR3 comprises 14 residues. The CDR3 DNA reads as TGTGCCACCCTAAGCGGGGGGGCCTCCGGGGAGCTGTTTTTT. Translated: CATLSGGASGELFF.

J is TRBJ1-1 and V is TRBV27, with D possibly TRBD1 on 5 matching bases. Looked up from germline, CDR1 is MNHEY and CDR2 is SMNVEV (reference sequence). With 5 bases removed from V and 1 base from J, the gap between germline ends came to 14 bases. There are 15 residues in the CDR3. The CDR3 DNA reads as TGTGCCAGCAGTCTCGTGGGGGTACAGAACACTGAAGCTTTCTTT. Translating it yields CASSLVGVQNTEAFF.

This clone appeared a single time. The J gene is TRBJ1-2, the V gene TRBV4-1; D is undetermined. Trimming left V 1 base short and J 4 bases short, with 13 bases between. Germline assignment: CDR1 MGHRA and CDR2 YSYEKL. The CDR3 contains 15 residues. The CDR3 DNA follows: TGCGCCAGCAGCCAAGTTGCTCGCCCCTTCTATGGCTACACCTTC. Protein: CASSQVARPFYGYTF.

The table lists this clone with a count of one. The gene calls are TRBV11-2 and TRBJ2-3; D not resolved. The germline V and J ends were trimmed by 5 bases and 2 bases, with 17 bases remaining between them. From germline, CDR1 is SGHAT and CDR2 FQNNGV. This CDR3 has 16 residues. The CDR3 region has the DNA TGTGCCAGCAGCACGCCTGCCGGGCGGTACACAGATACGCAGTATTTT. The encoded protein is CASSTPAGRYTDTQYF.

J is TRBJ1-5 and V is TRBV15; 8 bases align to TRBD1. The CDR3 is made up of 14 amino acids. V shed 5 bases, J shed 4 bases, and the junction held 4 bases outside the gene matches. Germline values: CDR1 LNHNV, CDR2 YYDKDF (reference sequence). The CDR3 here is CATSGDRGNQPQHF. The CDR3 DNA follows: TGTGCCACCAGCGGCGACAGGGGTAATCAGCCCCAGCATTTT.

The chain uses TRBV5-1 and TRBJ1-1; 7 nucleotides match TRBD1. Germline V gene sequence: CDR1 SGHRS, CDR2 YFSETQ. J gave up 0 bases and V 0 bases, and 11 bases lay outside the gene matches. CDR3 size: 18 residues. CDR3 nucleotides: TGCGCCAGCAGCTTGGTATCGACAGGGTATTACATGAACACTGAAGCTTTCTTT. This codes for CASSLVSTGYYMNTEAFF.

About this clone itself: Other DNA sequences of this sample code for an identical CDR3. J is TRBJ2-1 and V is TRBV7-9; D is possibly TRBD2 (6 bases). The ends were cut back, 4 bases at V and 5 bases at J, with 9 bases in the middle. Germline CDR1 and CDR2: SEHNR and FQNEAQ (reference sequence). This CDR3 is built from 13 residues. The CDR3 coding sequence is TGTGCCAGCAGCTCGGGACTGGACAATGAGCAGTTCTTC. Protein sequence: CASSSGLDNEQFF.

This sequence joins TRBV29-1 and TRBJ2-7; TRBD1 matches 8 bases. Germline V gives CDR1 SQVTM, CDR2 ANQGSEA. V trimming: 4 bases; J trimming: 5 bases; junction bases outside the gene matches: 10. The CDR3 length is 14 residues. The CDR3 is CSVALAGGWDEQYF. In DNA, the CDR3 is TGCAGCGTTGCCCTGGCAGGGGGCTGGGACGAGCAGTACTTC.

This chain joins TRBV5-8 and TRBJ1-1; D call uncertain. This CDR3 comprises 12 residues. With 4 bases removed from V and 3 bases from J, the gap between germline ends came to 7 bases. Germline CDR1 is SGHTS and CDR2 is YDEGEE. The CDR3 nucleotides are TGTGCCAGCAGCCCCATATACACTGAAGCTTTCTTT. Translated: CASSPIYTEAFF.

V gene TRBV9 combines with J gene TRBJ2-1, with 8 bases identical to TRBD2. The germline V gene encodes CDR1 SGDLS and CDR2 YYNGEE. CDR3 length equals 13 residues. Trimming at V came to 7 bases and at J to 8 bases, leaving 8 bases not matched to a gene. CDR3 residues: CASSSGTRDEQFF. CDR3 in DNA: TGTGCCAGCTCTTCGGGGACTAGGGATGAGCAGTTCTTC.

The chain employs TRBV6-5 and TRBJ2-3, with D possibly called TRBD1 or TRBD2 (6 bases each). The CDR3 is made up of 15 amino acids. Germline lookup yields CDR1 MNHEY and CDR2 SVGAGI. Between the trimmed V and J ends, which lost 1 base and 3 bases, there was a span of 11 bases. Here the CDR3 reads CASSYYGGTTDTQYF. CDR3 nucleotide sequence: TGTGCCAGCAGTTACTATGGCGGGACAACAGATACGCAGTATTTT.